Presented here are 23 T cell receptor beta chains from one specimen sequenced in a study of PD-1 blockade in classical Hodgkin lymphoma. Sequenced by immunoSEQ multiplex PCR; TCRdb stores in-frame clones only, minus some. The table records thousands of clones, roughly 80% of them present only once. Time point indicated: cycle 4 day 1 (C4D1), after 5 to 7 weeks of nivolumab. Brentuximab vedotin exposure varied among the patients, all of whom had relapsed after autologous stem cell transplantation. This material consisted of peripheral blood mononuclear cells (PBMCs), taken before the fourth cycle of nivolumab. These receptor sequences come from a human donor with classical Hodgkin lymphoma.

The CDR3 loop reads CASSLAPLRGFYNEQFF. The CDR3 nucleotides are TGTGCCAGCAGCTTGGCCCCGCTTCGAGGGTTCTACAATGAGCAGTTCTTC. The rearrangement links TRBV7-9 to TRBJ2-1, with D possibly TRBD2 on 5 matching bases. CDR3 length: 17 residues. Germline V gene data show CDR1 as SEHNR and CDR2 as FQNEAQ (reference sequence). Trimming stripped 3 bases from V and 3 bases from J, with 18 bases between.

CDR3 protein: CASSATDRTKNIQYF. The CDR3 nucleotides are TGTGCCAGCAGCGCGACGGACAGGACAAAAAACATTCAGTACTTC. V and J are TRBV5-6 and TRBJ2-4, with TRBD1 identical over 7 bases. V was pared by 4 bases and J by 4 bases, with 8 bases of the junction left unmatched. This CDR3 region has 15 residues. CDR1 and CDR2 (germline): SGHDT, YYEEEE.

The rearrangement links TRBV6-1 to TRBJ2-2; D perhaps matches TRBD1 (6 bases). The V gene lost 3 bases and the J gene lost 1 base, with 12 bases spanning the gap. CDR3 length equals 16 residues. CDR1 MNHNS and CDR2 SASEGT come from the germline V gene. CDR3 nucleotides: TGTGCCAGCAGTGACGGACAGACCTGGAACACCGGGGAGCTGTTTTTT. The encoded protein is CASSDGQTWNTGELFF.

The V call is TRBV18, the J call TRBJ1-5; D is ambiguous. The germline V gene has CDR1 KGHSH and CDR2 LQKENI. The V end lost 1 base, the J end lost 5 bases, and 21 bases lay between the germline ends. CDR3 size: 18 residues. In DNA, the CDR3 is TGTGCCAGCTCACCACAGCCGACGGTAGTGGCACTTCATCAGCCCCAGCATTTT. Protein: CASSPQPTVVALHQPQHF.

The CDR3 sequence is CASSLTRQGGGYTF. The CDR3 coding sequence is TGTGCCAGCAGCTTAACGAGGCAGGGAGGTGGCTACACCTTC. The V call is TRBV7-3, the J call TRBJ1-2, with D possibly TRBD1 on 5 matching bases. This CDR3 has 14 amino acids. Looked up from germline, CDR1 is SGHTA and CDR2 is FQGTGA. Trimming left V 0 bases short and J 7 bases short, with 12 bases between.

The CDR3 spells CASSPRGNYGYTF. DNA of the CDR3: TGTGCCAGCAGTCCCAGGGGAAACTATGGCTACACCTTC. The genes are TRBV2 and TRBJ1-2; D might be TRBD1 (6 bases). There are 13 residues in the CDR3. Between the trimmed V and J ends, which lost 5 bases and 2 bases, there was a span of 9 bases. The V gene's germline CDR1 is SNHLY and CDR2 FYNNEI.

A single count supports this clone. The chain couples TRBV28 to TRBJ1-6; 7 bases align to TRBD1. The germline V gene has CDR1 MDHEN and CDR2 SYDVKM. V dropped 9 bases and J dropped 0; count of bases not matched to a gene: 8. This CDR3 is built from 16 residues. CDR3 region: CASSNRGPSYNSPLHF. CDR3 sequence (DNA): TGTGCCAGTTCGAACAGGGGTCCCTCCTATAATTCACCCCTCCACTTT.

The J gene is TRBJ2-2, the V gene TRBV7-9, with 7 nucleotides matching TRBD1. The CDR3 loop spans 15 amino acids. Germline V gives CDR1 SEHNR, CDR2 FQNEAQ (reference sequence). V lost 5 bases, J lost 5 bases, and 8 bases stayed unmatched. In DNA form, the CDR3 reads TGTGCCAGCAGCCCTGACAGGGTGGGGACCGGGGAGCTGTTTTTT. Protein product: CASSPDRVGTGELFF.

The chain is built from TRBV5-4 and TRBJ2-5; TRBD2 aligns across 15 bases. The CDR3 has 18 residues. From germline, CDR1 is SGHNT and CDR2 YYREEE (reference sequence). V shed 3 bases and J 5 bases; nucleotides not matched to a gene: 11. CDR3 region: CASSSGLAGGPISETQYF. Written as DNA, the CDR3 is TGTGCCAGCAGCTCAGGACTAGCGGGGGGGCCTATCAGTGAGACCCAGTACTTC.

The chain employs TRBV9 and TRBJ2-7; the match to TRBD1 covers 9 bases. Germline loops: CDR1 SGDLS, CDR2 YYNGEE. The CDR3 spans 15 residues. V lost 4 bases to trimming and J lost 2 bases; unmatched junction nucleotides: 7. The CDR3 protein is CASSPGTGMTYEQYF. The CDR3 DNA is TGTGCCAGCAGCCCCGGGACAGGGATGACCTACGAGCAGTACTTC.

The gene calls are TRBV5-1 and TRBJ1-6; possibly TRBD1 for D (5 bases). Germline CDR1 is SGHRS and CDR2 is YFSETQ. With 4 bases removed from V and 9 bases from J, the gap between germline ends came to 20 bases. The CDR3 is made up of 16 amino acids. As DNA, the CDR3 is TGCGCCAGCAGCAGGGCCGGGCGGGACGACGCTTCACCCCTCCACTTT. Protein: CASSRAGRDDASPLHF.

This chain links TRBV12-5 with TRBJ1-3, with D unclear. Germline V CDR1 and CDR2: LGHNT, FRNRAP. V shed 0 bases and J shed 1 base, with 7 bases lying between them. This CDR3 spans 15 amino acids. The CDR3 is CASGLVCGSGNTIYF. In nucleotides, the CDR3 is TGTGCTAGTGGTTTGGTGTGCGGATCTGGAAACACCATATATTTT.

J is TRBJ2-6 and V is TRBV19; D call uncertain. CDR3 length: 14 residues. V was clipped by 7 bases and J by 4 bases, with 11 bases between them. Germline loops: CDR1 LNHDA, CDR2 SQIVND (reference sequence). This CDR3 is CASKGPHGANVLTF. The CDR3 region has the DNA TGTGCCAGTAAAGGGCCCCACGGGGCCAACGTCCTGACTTTC.

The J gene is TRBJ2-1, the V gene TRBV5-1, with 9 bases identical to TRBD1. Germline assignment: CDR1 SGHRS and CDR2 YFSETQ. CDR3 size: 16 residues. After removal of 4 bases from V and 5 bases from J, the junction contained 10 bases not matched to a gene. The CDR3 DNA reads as TGCGCCAGCAGCCGGCCCGGGACAGGGTACCACAATGAGCAGTTCTTC. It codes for CASSRPGTGYHNEQFF. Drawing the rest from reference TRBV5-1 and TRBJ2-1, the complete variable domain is KAGVTQTPRYLIKTRGQQVTLSCSPISGHRSVSWYQQTPGQGLQFLFEYFSETQRNKGNFPGRFSGRQFSNSRSEMNVSTLELGDSALYLCASSRPGTGYHNEQFFGPGTRLTVL.

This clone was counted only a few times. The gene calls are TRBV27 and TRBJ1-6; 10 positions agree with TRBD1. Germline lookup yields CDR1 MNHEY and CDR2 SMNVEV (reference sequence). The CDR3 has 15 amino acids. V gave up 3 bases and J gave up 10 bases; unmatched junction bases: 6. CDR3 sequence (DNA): TGTGCCAGCAGTTTCGGGACAGGGGTCTACTCACCCCTCCACTTT. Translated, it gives CASSFGTGVYSPLHF.

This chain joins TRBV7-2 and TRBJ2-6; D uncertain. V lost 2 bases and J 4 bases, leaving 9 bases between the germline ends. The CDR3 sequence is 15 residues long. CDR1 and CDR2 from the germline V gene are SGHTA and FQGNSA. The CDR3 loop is CASSLPRSGANVLTF. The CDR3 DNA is TGTGCCAGCAGCTTACCGAGGTCCGGGGCCAACGTCCTGACTTTC.

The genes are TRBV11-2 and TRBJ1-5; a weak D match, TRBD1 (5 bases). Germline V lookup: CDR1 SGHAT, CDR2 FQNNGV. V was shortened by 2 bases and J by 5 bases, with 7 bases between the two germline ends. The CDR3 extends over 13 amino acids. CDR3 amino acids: CASSLMGDQPQHF. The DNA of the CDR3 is TGTGCCAGCAGCTTAATGGGGGATCAGCCCCAGCATTTT.

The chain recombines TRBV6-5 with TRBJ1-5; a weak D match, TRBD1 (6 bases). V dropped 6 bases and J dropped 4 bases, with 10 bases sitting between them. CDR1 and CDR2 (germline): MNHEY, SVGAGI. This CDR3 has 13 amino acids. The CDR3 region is CASRWGQNQPQHF. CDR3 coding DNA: TGTGCCAGCAGGTGGGGACAAAATCAGCCCCAGCATTTT.

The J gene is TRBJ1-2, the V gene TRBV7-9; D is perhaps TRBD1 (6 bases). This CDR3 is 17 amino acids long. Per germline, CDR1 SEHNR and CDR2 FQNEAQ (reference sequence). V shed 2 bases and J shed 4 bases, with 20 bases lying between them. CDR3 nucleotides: TGTGCCAGCAGCTTATTCCTCGGACAGCGCCAGTTCTATGGCTACACCTTC. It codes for CASSLFLGQRQFYGYTF.

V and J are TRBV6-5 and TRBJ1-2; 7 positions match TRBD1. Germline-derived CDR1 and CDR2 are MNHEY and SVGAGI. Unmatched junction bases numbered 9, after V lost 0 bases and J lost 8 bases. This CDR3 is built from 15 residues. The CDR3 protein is CASSYSTGRGEGYTF. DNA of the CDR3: TGTGCCAGCAGTTACTCGACGGGCAGGGGGGAAGGCTACACCTTC.

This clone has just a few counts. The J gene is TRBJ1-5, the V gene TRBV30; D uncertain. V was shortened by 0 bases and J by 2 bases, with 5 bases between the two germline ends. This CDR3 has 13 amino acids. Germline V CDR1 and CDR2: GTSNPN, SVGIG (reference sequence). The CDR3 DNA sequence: TGTGCCTGGAGTGTTAGTGGCAATCAGCCCCAGCATTTT. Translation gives CAWSVSGNQPQHF.

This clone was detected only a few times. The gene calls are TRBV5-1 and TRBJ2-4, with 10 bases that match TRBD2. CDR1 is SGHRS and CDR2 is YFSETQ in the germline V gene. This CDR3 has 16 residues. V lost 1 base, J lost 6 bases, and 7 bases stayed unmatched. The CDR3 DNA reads TGCGCCAGCAGCTTGTGGAGCGGGGGGGCCGGAAACATTCAGTACTTC. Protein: CASSLWSGGAGNIQYF. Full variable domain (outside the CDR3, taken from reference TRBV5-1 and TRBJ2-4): KAGVTQTPRYLIKTRGQQVTLSCSPISGHRSVSWYQQTPGQGLQFLFEYFSETQRNKGNFPGRFSGRQFSNSRSEMNVSTLELGDSALYLCASSLWSGGAGNIQYFGAGTRLSVL.

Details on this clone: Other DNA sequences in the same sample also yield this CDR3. The CDR3 spells CASSVVGIRGELFF. For the CDR3, the DNA is TGTGCCAGCAGCGTAGTAGGGATTCGGGGGGAGCTGTTTTTT. The chain couples TRBV9 to TRBJ2-2; no clear D. The CDR3 extends over 14 amino acids. Trimming shortened V by 0 bases and J by 8 bases, and 11 bases separated the two germline ends. Germline CDR1 and CDR2: SGDLS and YYNGEE.